Following are 19 T cell receptor beta chains from one sample sequenced in a study of T cell responses to AZD1222 COVID-19 vaccine. The data were produced by immunoSEQ multiplex PCR, yet TCRdb's version contains in-frame clones alone and is incomplete. The sample contains roughly 130,000 clones, about 85% of which appear only once. Material: peripheral blood, obtained on day 0 of AZD1222 vaccination. The origin of the receptors is an adult in good health.

This clone was counted a single time. This chain joins TRBV27 and TRBJ2-7; D unclear. From germline, CDR1 is MNHEY and CDR2 SMNVEV (reference sequence). This CDR3 has 14 residues. Trimming left V 6 bases short and J 0 bases short, with 12 bases between. The CDR3 loop reads CASSLTWSSYEQYF. Here the CDR3 DNA reads TGTGCCAGCAGCCTTACTTGGAGCTCCTACGAGCAGTACTTC.

The chain carries TRBV24-1 and TRBJ1-2; the D is unclear. With 1 base removed from V and 5 bases from J, the gap between germline ends came to 7 bases. The CDR3 has 13 residues. CDR1 is KGHDR and CDR2 is SFDVKD in the germline V gene. CDR3 DNA: TGTGCCACCAGTGATTTTGGAGGGTATGGCTACACCTTC. Amino acids: CATSDFGGYGYTF.

The chain links TRBV7-9 to TRBJ1-5; 7 nucleotides align to TRBD1. The CDR3 runs to 15 residues. V shed 5 bases and J 5 bases; nucleotides not matched to a gene: 9. Germline CDR1 SEHNR, CDR2 FQNEAQ (reference sequence). The DNA for the CDR3 is TGTGCCAGCAGCCCGGACAGGTTGGGAGATCAGCCCCAGCATTTT. Translating it yields CASSPDRLGDQPQHF.

This clone was observed a few times. This chain connects TRBV5-6 to TRBJ1-4; D possibly corresponds to TRBD1 (5 bases). The CDR3 contains 13 residues. Germline V lookup: CDR1 SGHDT, CDR2 YYEEEE. V lost 4 bases and J lost 10, with 14 bases in between. CDR3 protein: CASSTPGGGKLFF. The CDR3 bases are TGTGCCAGCAGCACCCCTGGGGGAGGAAAACTGTTTTTT.

The chain employs TRBV11-2 and TRBJ1-6, with D possibly matching TRBD1 (5 bases). CDR3 length: 15 amino acids. Trimming took 4 bases from V and 10 from J, leaving 17 bases between them. CDR1 and CDR2 from the germline V gene are SGHAT and FQNNGV. The CDR3 protein is CASSSLSLGGSPLHF. The CDR3 nucleotides are TGTGCCAGCAGCTCCTTGAGCCTGGGGGGATCACCCCTCCACTTT.

The chain links TRBV28 to TRBJ2-1, with TRBD1 identical over 10 bases. The length of the CDR3 is 15 residues. J gave up 8 bases and V 4 bases, and 8 bases lay outside the gene matches. Per germline, CDR1 MDHEN and CDR2 SYDVKM. The CDR3 is CASSSIWDRGYEQFF. CDR3 nucleotide sequence: TGTGCCAGCAGTTCGATCTGGGACAGGGGATATGAGCAGTTCTTC.

The V and J genes are TRBV18 and TRBJ2-5; 9 nucleotides align to TRBD2. Germline CDR1 is KGHSH and CDR2 is LQKENI. The CDR3 runs 15 residues. V lost 1 base and J lost 5; bases outside the gene matches: 5. The CDR3 DNA follows: TGTGCCAGCTCACCACAGCGGGGGGATTATGAGACCCAGTACTTC. Protein: CASSPQRGDYETQYF.

This clone was recorded once. The J gene is TRBJ1-6, the V gene TRBV4-3; TRBD1 aligns across 10 bases. Germline loops: CDR1 LGHNA, CDR2 YSLEER. Losses at the gene ends were 3 bases for V and 6 bases for J; bases not matched to a gene: 2. This CDR3 has 15 residues. The CDR3 is CASSQWDRGNSPLHF. As DNA, the CDR3 is TGCGCCAGCAGCCAGTGGGACAGGGGTAATTCACCCCTCCACTTT.

V and J are TRBV7-2 and TRBJ1-6, with 9 bases lining up with TRBD1. CDR1 is SGHTA, CDR2 FQGNSA, per germline. This CDR3 is 15 amino acids long. The V gene end was trimmed by 6 bases and the J gene end by 4 bases; junction bases not matched to a gene: 4. The CDR3 nucleotides are TGTGCCAGCAGTACCGGGACAGGGTATAATTCACCCCTCCACTTT. Amino acid sequence: CASSTGTGYNSPLHF.

The chain is built from TRBV6-5 and TRBJ1-6; 7 nucleotides match TRBD1. V shed 6 bases, J shed 4 bases, and the junction held 3 bases outside the gene matches. This CDR3 region has 14 residues. Per the germline V gene, CDR1 is MNHEY and CDR2 is SVGAGI. The CDR3 DNA is TGTGCCAGCAGCCGGGACAGATATAATTCACCCCTCCACTTT. Translation: CASSRDRYNSPLHF.

This chain joins TRBV12-3 or TRBV12-4 and TRBJ2-1, with D hard to call. Trimming stripped 8 bases from V and 5 bases from J, with 10 bases between. The CDR3 spans 12 residues. CDR3 protein: CASRAWNNEQFF. The CDR3 DNA is TGTGCCAGCCGGGCTTGGAACAATGAGCAGTTCTTC.

The CDR3 sequence is CAISGDKGNTEAFF. The CDR3 DNA reads as TGTGCCATCAGTGGCGATAAGGGGAACACTGAAGCTTTCTTT. This chain joins TRBV10-3 and TRBJ1-1; D is ambiguous. Germline-derived CDR1 and CDR2 are ENHRY and SYGVKD. The CDR3 sequence is 14 residues long. V lost 4 bases and J lost 1, with 10 bases in between.

This CDR3 is CATRTQGATEAFF. CDR3 coding DNA: TGTGCCACCAGAACACAGGGGGCCACTGAAGCTTTCTTT. The chain is built from TRBV24-1 and TRBJ1-1; 9 bases fit TRBD1. Germline-derived CDR1 and CDR2 are KGHDR and SFDVKD. This CDR3 is built from 13 residues. With 7 bases clipped from V and 4 bases from J, the junction kept 3 bases outside the gene matches.

J is TRBJ1-4 and V is TRBV5-1, with TRBD1 as a possible D gene (5 bases). CDR1 SGHRS and CDR2 YFSETQ come from the germline V gene. The CDR3 runs to 16 residues. V dropped 0 bases and J dropped 0 bases, with 9 bases sitting between them. The CDR3 here is CASSLAGPTTNEKLFF. CDR3 nucleotides: TGCGCCAGCAGCTTGGCGGGACCTACAACTAATGAAAAACTGTTTTTT. Variable domain in full (rest from reference TRBV5-1 and TRBJ1-4): KAGVTQTPRYLIKTRGQQVTLSCSPISGHRSVSWYQQTPGQGLQFLFEYFSETQRNKGNFPGRFSGRQFSNSRSEMNVSTLELGDSALYLCASSLAGPTTNEKLFFGSGTQLSVL.

V gene TRBV19 combines with J gene TRBJ1-5; D is unresolved. This CDR3 is 13 amino acids long. Germline V gene data show CDR1 as LNHDA and CDR2 as SQIVND (reference sequence). Trimming took 7 bases from V and 1 from J, leaving 8 bases between them. CDR3 sequence: CASKVGSNQPQHF. CDR3 nucleotide sequence: TGTGCCAGTAAGGTGGGGAGCAATCAGCCCCAGCATTTT.

This CDR3 reads CASSLDRGNSPLHF. The CDR3, as DNA: TGTGCCAGCAGCCTGGACAGGGGTAATTCACCCCTCCACTTT. The V gene is TRBV7-2, the J gene TRBJ1-6; 9 nucleotides align to TRBD1. The germline V gene encodes CDR1 SGHTA and CDR2 FQGNSA. The CDR3 loop spans 14 amino acids. V was clipped by 5 bases and J by 6 bases; unmatched bases: 2.

This chain links TRBV15 with TRBJ2-7, with D unclear. V dropped 0 bases and J dropped 6 bases, with 12 bases sitting between them. The length of the CDR3 is 14 residues. Looked up from germline, CDR1 is LNHNV and CDR2 is YYDKDF (reference sequence). CDR3 amino acids: CATSRELGFGEQYF. CDR3 nucleotides: TGTGCCACCAGCAGAGAGTTGGGGTTTGGCGAGCAGTACTTC.

The V call is TRBV6-5, the J call TRBJ1-2, with D possibly being TRBD1 (6 bases). The CDR3 runs to 15 residues. Germline V gene sequence: CDR1 MNHEY, CDR2 SVGAGI. V lost 5 bases and J lost 4, with 17 bases in between. The CDR3 here is CASSTGGAGLYGYTF. The DNA for the CDR3 is TGTGCCAGCAGTACGGGGGGGGCAGGCCTCTATGGCTACACCTTC.

A single count supports this clone. The V gene is TRBV7-9, the J gene TRBJ1-1, with a tentative D call TRBD1 (5 bases). The CDR3 extends over 15 amino acids. Germline V gene sequence: CDR1 SEHNR, CDR2 FQNEAQ (reference sequence). V was trimmed by 1 base and J by 4 bases, leaving 13 bases between them. The CDR3 spells CASSLGSAGGTEAFF. In nucleotides, the CDR3 is TGTGCCAGCAGCTTAGGGTCTGCCGGGGGCACTGAAGCTTTCTTT.